This T cell receptor beta chain was sequenced in a study of cytomegalovirus exposure and HLA in healthy donors. From germline, CDR1 is MGHRA and CDR2 YSYEKL. The CDR3 length is 15 residues. V was clipped by 8 bases and J by 3 bases; unmatched bases: 9. This clone was detected a few times. Its matching antigen is unknown. Study outcomes and limitations: Across HLA loci, a later analysis found differing TCR association rates, with DRB1 most and HLA-C fewest.

With 60 Vbeta and 13 Jbeta primers, the PCR was carried out. Clones were sequenced by immunoSEQ multiplex PCR, and TCRdb holds only the in-frame ones, with some missing. The data show under 200,000 clones, 70% to 90% seen once. The chain couples TRBV4-1 to TRBJ2-3; TRBD2 agrees at 9 bases. The sequencing input was PBMCs. The source of this sequence is a woman in her twenties or thirties in good health and CMV-seronegative. The CDR3 loop reads CASGIVAGDTDTQYF. CDR3 in DNA: TGCGCCAGCGGGATTGTAGCGGGAGATACAGATACGCAGTATTTT.